This TCR beta chain emerged from a study of cytomegalovirus exposure and HLA in healthy donors. Vbeta (60) and Jbeta (13) primers were used in the PCR. TCRdb's table, derived via immunoSEQ multiplex PCR, lists solely in-frame clones and lacks some. The sample has about 160,000 clones, approximately 81% seen once. This clone has just one count. Trimming left V 1 base short and J 6 bases short, with 6 bases between. The CDR3 sequence is 12 residues long. Germline lookup yields CDR1 MGHRA and CDR2 YSYEKL. Healthy donors of bone marrow made up the group. Source material: PBMCs. The chain is built from TRBV4-1 and TRBJ1-1, with D uncertain. The TCR sequence derives from a male donor in good health and CMV-seronegative. CDR3 nucleotides: TGCGCCAGCAGCCAAGCCGGGGCTGAAGCTTTCTTT. This translates into CASSQAGAEAFF.